These T cell receptor beta chains were read from a single sample in a study of a mutant IDH1 vaccine in newly diagnosed glioma. Which antigens these TCRs recognize remains unknown. Method: immunoSEQ multiplex PCR; TCRdb's copy keeps in-frame clones and lacks some. This sample has 75,000 to 85,000 clones, with about 91% found just once. Material: PBMCs, obtained from a glioma patient whose treatment included an IDH1 peptide vaccine. Source of these receptors: a woman aged 45-59 years with glioma. Each CDR3 is given with its conserved first and last residue. A D gene is named only where the DNA matches it firmly. Some rows mark clone size as missing; the rest say once, few, many or name a class of expanded clone.

size	D	V	J	DNA	CDR3
.	.	TRBV7-2	TRBJ2-3	TGTGCCAGCAACCAGGCTGCAGATACGCAGTATTTT	CASNQAADTQYF
once	.	TRBV7-8	TRBJ1-2	TGTGCCAGCAGGCCGCGGGGGTCTAACTATGGCTACACCTTC	CASRPRGSNYGYTF
.	.	TRBV13	TRBJ2-5	TGTGCCAGCAGCTCCCGGGGTCATAAAGGGGAGACCCAGTACTTC	CASSSRGHKGETQYF
.	.	TRBV28	TRBJ1-2	TGTGCCAGCAGTTTACCCGGGACCTATGGCTACACCTTC	CASSLPGTYGYTF
.	.	TRBV28	TRBJ1-2	TGTGCCAGCAGTTTTAATCTCAGGGCGAATAACTATGGCTACACCTTC	CASSFNLRANNYGYTF
.	TRBD2	TRBV2	TRBJ2-2	TGTGCCAGCACCGGACTAGCGGGAGGGCCCGTAGACACCGGGGAGCTGTTTTTT	CASTGLAGGPVDTGELFF
.	.	TRBV27	TRBJ2-7	TGTGCCAGCAGGATAACCTCTACGGGCTCCTACGAGCAGTACTTC	CASRITSTGSYEQYF
once	TRBD2	TRBV7-9	TRBJ2-3	TGTGCCAGCAGCCAGGGAGCGGGAGAGGCAGATACGCAGTATTTT	CASSQGAGEADTQYF
.	.	TRBV2	TRBJ1-5	TGTGCCAGCACCTTAGGTGGGCAGGGCCAAGAGCCCCAGCATTTT	CASTLGGQGQEPQHF
.	TRBD2	TRBV7-9	TRBJ2-2	TGTGCCAGCAGCTCCCGGGGGGGGCCAAACACCGGGGAGCTGTTTTTT	CASSSRGGPNTGELFF
.	TRBD1	TRBV6-6	TRBJ1-4	TGTGCCAGCAGTTCCCCGGGACAGGGTAATGAAAAACTGTTTTTT	CASSSPGQGNEKLFF
few	.	TRBV7-3	TRBJ2-7	TGTGCCAGCAGCTTAAGGGACTCCTACGAGCAGTACTTC	CASSLRDSYEQYF
.	.	TRBV6-1	TRBJ1-5	TGTGCCAGCAGACAACGCCAGGGAAGCAATCAGCCCCAGCATTTT	CASRQRQGSNQPQHF
.	.	TRBV5-1	TRBJ2-7	TGCGCCAGCTCCGGGGCGACGAGCTCCTACGAGCAGTACTTC	CASSGATSSYEQYF
.	.	TRBV6-5	TRBJ1-1	TGTGCCAGCACTCAGACAATGGGCATGAACACTGAAGCTTTCTTT	CASTQTMGMNTEAFF
.	.	TRBV7-7	TRBJ2-2	TGTGCTAGCAGCTCCCTACTAGCAAGCACCGGGGAGCTGTTTTTT	CASSSLLASTGELFF
.	TRBD2	TRBV28	TRBJ2-5	TGTGCCAGCAGCCCCGGGACTAGCGGGCGGGAGACCCAGTACTTC	CASSPGTSGRETQYF
.	TRBD1	TRBV11-2	TRBJ2-3	TGTGCCAGCAGCCGACAGGGGAGAGATACGCAGTATTTT	CASSRQGRDTQYF
.	.	TRBV19	TRBJ2-1	TGTGCCAGTAGTACCCCTTCTTGGAGGGACGATGAGCAGTTCTTC	CASSTPSWRDDEQFF
.	.	TRBV5-1	TRBJ2-7	TGCGCCAGCAGCAGAAGGGACTTTAACTACGAGCAGTACTTC	CASSRRDFNYEQYF
.	.	TRBV5-4	TRBJ2-3	TGTGCCAGCAGCTTGGTCTTCGGGAGCGGTACAGATACGCAGTATTTT	CASSLVFGSGTDTQYF
.	.	TRBV6-6	TRBJ1-3	TGTGCCAGCAGGCAGGGCCTTCCCTCTGGAAACACCATATATTTT	CASRQGLPSGNTIYF
.	.	TRBV6-5	TRBJ1-2	TGTGCCAGCAGTTACTCAGCCAGGAACTATGGCTACACCTTC	CASSYSARNYGYTF
.	.	TRBV7-6	TRBJ2-2	TGTGCCAGCAGCCCGCTTGGGCCAGACAACACCGGGGAGCTGTTTTTT	CASSPLGPDNTGELFF
.	.	TRBV21-1	TRBJ2-1	TGTGCCAGCAGCAAAGCCGGCAACCACTACAATGAGCAGTTCTTC	CASSKAGNHYNEQFF
.	TRBD1	TRBV19	TRBJ2-2	TGTGCCAGTAGTCCGGGACAGGGGGACACCGGGGAGCTGTTTTTT	CASSPGQGDTGELFF
.	.	TRBV7-9	TRBJ1-3	TGTGCCAGCAGCCTCCCCGGGGGGCCTGGAAACACCATATATTTT	CASSLPGGPGNTIYF
.	.	TRBV10-1	TRBJ1-2	TGCGCCAGCAGTTCCGGACAGTCCTATGGCTACACCTTC	CASSSGQSYGYTF
.	.	TRBV9	TRBJ1-2	TGTGCCAGCAGCACCTGGCAGGCGGGCTATGGCTACACCTTC	CASSTWQAGYGYTF
.	.	TRBV18	TRBJ2-7	TGTGCCAGCTCACCCACCGACAGGCCCTCCTACGAGCAGTACTTC	CASSPTDRPSYEQYF
.	.	TRBV20-1	TRBJ1-1	TGCAGTGCTAGAGGAAGGACTGAAGCTTTCTTT	CSARGRTEAFF
.	.	TRBV7-6	TRBJ2-5	TGTGCCAGCAGCTCGCAAGAGACCCAGTACTTC	CASSSQETQYF
once	TRBD2	TRBV7-3	TRBJ2-1	TGTGCCAGCAGCTTTTATCCGGGACTAGGGTCCAATGAGCAGTTCTTC	CASSFYPGLGSNEQFF
.	.	TRBV7-3	TRBJ2-5	TGTGCCAGCAGCTTAAGGGGGCAAGGCGGGAGTGAGACCCAGTACTTC	CASSLRGQGGSETQYF
.	.	TRBV28	TRBJ1-4	TGTGCCAGCAGTTTCCCAGGCACAACTAATGAAAAACTGTTTTTT	CASSFPGTTNEKLFF
few	.	TRBV2	TRBJ1-5	TGTGCCAGCAGTGACCTGGGGGGCAGGGATGGTCAGCCCCAGCATTTT	CASSDLGGRDGQPQHF
once	TRBD2	TRBV5-1	TRBJ2-5	TGCGCCAGCAGCTTTAGCGGGAGGGGCGGGGAGACCCAGTACTTC	CASSFSGRGGETQYF
.	TRBD2	TRBV5-6	TRBJ2-6	TGTGCCAGCACCCCCTTTCCGGGGGGCTCTGGGGCCAACGTCCTGACTTTC	CASTPFPGGSGANVLTF
.	.	TRBV13	TRBJ2-7	TGTGCCAGCACGGGGGAGTGGAGCTCCTACGAGCAGTACTTC	CASTGEWSSYEQYF
.	.	TRBV19	TRBJ2-3	TGTGCCACCCAGGGGACAGATACGCAGTATTTT	CATQGTDTQYF
.	TRBD2	TRBV15	TRBJ2-3	TGTGCCACCAGCACCCGTAGGATGGGCCTAGCGGGAGGGGGTGGCACAGATACGCAGTATTTT	CATSTRRMGLAGGGGTDTQYF
.	TRBD2	TRBV27	TRBJ2-1	TGTGCCAGCAGGCCTGCTAGCGGGAGAGGAGTATACAATGAGCAGTTCTTC	CASRPASGRGVYNEQFF
.	.	TRBV5-5	TRBJ2-5	TGTGCCAGCAGCTTGTCCATGGAGACCCAGTACTTC	CASSLSMETQYF
.	.	TRBV19	TRBJ2-7	TGTGCCAGTAGTTTCGGGCCGGCGTCGGGATACGAGCAGTACTTC	CASSFGPASGYEQYF